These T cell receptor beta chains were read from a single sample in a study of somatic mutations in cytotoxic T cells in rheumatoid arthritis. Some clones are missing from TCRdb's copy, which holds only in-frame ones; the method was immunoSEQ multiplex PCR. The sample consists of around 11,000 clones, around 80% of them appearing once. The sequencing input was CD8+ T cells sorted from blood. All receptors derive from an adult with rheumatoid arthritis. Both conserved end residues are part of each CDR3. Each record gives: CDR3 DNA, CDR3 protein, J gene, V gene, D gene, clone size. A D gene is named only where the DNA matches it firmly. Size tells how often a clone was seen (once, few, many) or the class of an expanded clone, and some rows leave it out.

CDR3nt: TGTGCCAGTAGTATTCTCGACACAGATACGCAGTATTTT; CDR3aa: CASSILDTDTQYF; j_gene: TRBJ2-3; v_gene: TRBV19; d_gene: -; abundance: once
CDR3nt: TGTGCCAGCAGTTTACTCTCGGCGGGAGTACCCTACGAGCAGTACTTC; CDR3aa: CASSLLSAGVPYEQYF; j_gene: TRBJ2-7; v_gene: TRBV27; d_gene: TRBD2; abundance: -
CDR3nt: TGTGCTAGTGCCCTAGCGGGGTACCCCTCCTACGAGCAGTACTTC; CDR3aa: CASALAGYPSYEQYF; j_gene: TRBJ2-7; v_gene: TRBV12-5; d_gene: TRBD2; abundance: -
CDR3nt: TGTGCCAGCAGCTCCCGGGACGGCTACGAGCAGTACTTC; CDR3aa: CASSSRDGYEQYF; j_gene: TRBJ2-7; v_gene: TRBV7-9; d_gene: -; abundance: -
CDR3nt: TGCGCCAGCAGCTTGGGGCCCCGTGGAGGGCCAAACACTGAAGCTTTCTTT; CDR3aa: CASSLGPRGGPNTEAFF; j_gene: TRBJ1-1; v_gene: TRBV5-1; d_gene: -; abundance: -
CDR3nt: TGTGCCTGGGTTGGACTAGCGGGAGAGTCAACCTACGAGCAGTACTTC; CDR3aa: CAWVGLAGESTYEQYF; j_gene: TRBJ2-7; v_gene: TRBV30; d_gene: TRBD2; abundance: -
CDR3nt: TGTGCCAGCAGCCCGACTAGCGGGGGGGGAAAGAACACCGGGGAGCTGTTTTTT; CDR3aa: CASSPTSGGGKNTGELFF; j_gene: TRBJ2-2; v_gene: TRBV7-6; d_gene: TRBD2; abundance: once
CDR3nt: TGTGCCAGCAGCTACCCCGGGACTAGCGCGTACGAGCAGTACTTC; CDR3aa: CASSYPGTSAYEQYF; j_gene: TRBJ2-7; v_gene: TRBV7-9; d_gene: TRBD2; abundance: -
CDR3nt: TGTGCCAGCAGTGATACAGGGGGCGCGGGAAACACCATATATTTT; CDR3aa: CASSDTGGAGNTIYF; j_gene: TRBJ1-3; v_gene: TRBV2; d_gene: TRBD1; abundance: -
CDR3nt: TGTGCCAGCAGCGTAGAGTCTAGTTTGCATGAGCAGTTCTTC; CDR3aa: CASSVESSLHEQFF; j_gene: TRBJ2-1; v_gene: TRBV9; d_gene: -; abundance: -
CDR3nt: TGCGCCAGCAGCCAACATATCCCGGGACAGGTGTTTGATGAGCAGTTCTTC; CDR3aa: CASSQHIPGQVFDEQFF; j_gene: TRBJ2-1; v_gene: TRBV4-1; d_gene: TRBD1; abundance: few
CDR3nt: TGCAGTGGACAGACCTACGAGCAGTACTTC; CDR3aa: CSGQTYEQYF; j_gene: TRBJ2-7; v_gene: TRBV20-1; d_gene: -; abundance: -
CDR3nt: TGTGCCAGCAGCTTAGTAGCGGACCAAGAGACCCAGTACTTC; CDR3aa: CASSLVADQETQYF; j_gene: TRBJ2-5; v_gene: TRBV7-9; d_gene: -; abundance: -
CDR3nt: TGCGCCAGCAGCCCTTCGGATGGGTACAATGAGCAGTTCTTC; CDR3aa: CASSPSDGYNEQFF; j_gene: TRBJ2-1; v_gene: TRBV4-3; d_gene: -; abundance: -
CDR3nt: TGCGCCAGCAGCCCTGGGACTAGCGGGGCCAGCTCCTACAATGAGCAGTTCTTC; CDR3aa: CASSPGTSGASSYNEQFF; j_gene: TRBJ2-1; v_gene: TRBV5-1; d_gene: TRBD2; abundance: few
CDR3nt: TGTGCCAGCAGCTCGGAGCGGGGGGGCCACAATGAGCAGTTCTTC; CDR3aa: CASSSERGGHNEQFF; j_gene: TRBJ2-1; v_gene: TRBV7-9; d_gene: TRBD2; abundance: -
CDR3nt: TGTGCCAGCAGCTCCCGGACAGGTTGGCCAGATACGCAGTATTTT; CDR3aa: CASSSRTGWPDTQYF; j_gene: TRBJ2-3; v_gene: TRBV7-6; d_gene: TRBD1; abundance: -
CDR3nt: TGTGCCAGCCATACCGGCGCGGGGGGTGCCGATACGCAGTATTTT; CDR3aa: CASHTGAGGADTQYF; j_gene: TRBJ2-3; v_gene: TRBV7-9; d_gene: TRBD2; abundance: -
CDR3nt: TGTGCCAGCAGTGGGGGGACAGTTATATACACCGGGGAGCTGTTTTTT; CDR3aa: CASSGGTVIYTGELFF; j_gene: TRBJ2-2; v_gene: TRBV6-1; d_gene: TRBD1; abundance: few